The TCR beta chain described here comes from a study of T cell responses to AZD1222 COVID-19 vaccine. Repertoires were generated with immunoSEQ multiplex PCR, while TCRdb's copy carries only in-frame clones and drops some. The table lists about 140,000 clones, around 90% of them singletons. Germline V lookup: CDR1 MRHNA, CDR2 SNTAGT. Trimming at V came to 2 bases and at J to 9 bases, leaving 9 bases not matched to a gene. The CDR3 spans 17 residues. Findings of the study overall: None of the repertoires were sampled until the peak T cell response had passed. Among spike-specific TCRs, nearly half reportedly target unmutated variant regions. Distributed over spike, vaccine-associated CD4 TCRs predominated at 160-218 and 743-854.

Note on this clone: As yet, its antigen is unknown.

Source: peripheral blood, taken on day 0 of AZD1222 vaccination. The receptor was isolated from an adult in good health. J is TRBJ2-1 and V is TRBV6-4, with 14 nucleotides matching TRBD2. The CDR3 nucleotides read TGTGCCAGCAGTGACACGGGACTAGCGGGAGTAGGAATTGAGCAGTTCTTC. Translating gives CASSDTGLAGVGIEQFF.